This TCR beta chain was profiled in a study of blood T cell repertoires in COVID-19. The wider study: Material from acute and convalescent COVID-19 was sourced from the United States, Italy and Spain. T cells, B-cell-depleted T cells, or PBMCs provided the cDNA or gDNA that served as material.

In its sample, this clone was seen a few times. Authors' data handling: Reference gene primers were amplified, and this amplification served to estimate nucleated cell counts. Assay: immunoSEQ multiplex PCR; the TCRdb copy retains only in-frame clones and omits some. Clone size and V and J calls were adopted from that table, with D and trimming inferred from the DNA. This sample has 140,000 or so clones, with around 84% found just once. CDR3 length equals 13 residues. Between the trimmed V and J ends, which lost 2 bases and 4 bases, there was a span of 9 bases. The germline V gene encodes CDR1 SGHDT and CDR2 YYEEEE.

This clonotype originated in a man in his fifties or sixties with active or convalescent COVID-19. The specimen was peripheral blood. J is TRBJ1-2 and V is TRBV5-6; D gene ambiguous. The CDR3 bases are TGTGCCAGCAGCTTCAGCGAGGGCTATGGCTACACCTTC. Amino acids: CASSFSEGYGYTF.